A single sample gave rise to the 9 T cell receptor beta chains below, sequenced in a study of low-dose radiotherapy and immunotherapy resistance in tumors. Priming of first-strand cDNA relied on TRAV- and TRBV-specific primers (covering alpha and beta chains). Over about 19 PCR cycles, TCRs were amplified from a constant-region primer and V-primer adapter. One entry per CDR3 protein, called by TCRdb with MiXCR from the reads. The table shows about 39,000 distinct CDR3 sequences, with about a fifth occurring only once. Described time point: after trial treatment. Specified treatment: LDRT plus nivolumab, ipilimumab, low-dose cyclophosphamide and aspirin (RACIN trial). The sequencing here drew on PBMCs, taken after low-dose radiotherapy plus immunotherapy. The receptor set was obtained from a female donor with ovarian cancer.

The chain employs TRBV26 and TRBJ2-7; the DNA was not compared with TRBD1, the D call given in the table. TRBV26 is annotated as a pseudogene. This CDR3 is built from 16 residues. This CDR3 is CASSPPARGGPYEQYF. The CDR3 DNA follows: TGTGCCAGCTCACCACCGGCCAGGGGAGGCCCCTACGAGCAGTACTTC.

This clonotype was recorded at least ten times. The rearrangement links TRBV2 to TRBJ2-1; 9 nucleotides match TRBD2. Germline V CDR1 and CDR2: SNHLY, FYNNEI. This CDR3 comprises 16 residues. The V segment lost 4 bases and the J segment 9 bases; nucleotides outside the gene matches: 13. The CDR3 coding sequence is TGTGCCAGCAGTGGGGCCGTTTTGGGACTAGCCGCTGAGCAGTTCTTC. Translated: CASSGAVLGLAAEQFF.

This clonotype has just a few counts. The chain is built from TRBV5-1 and TRBJ2-7, with 8 nucleotides matching TRBD1. This CDR3 is 12 amino acids long. Germline CDR1 SGHRS, CDR2 YFSETQ. The V segment lost 4 bases and the J segment 6 bases; nucleotides outside the gene matches: 3. The CDR3: CASSVGQGEQYF. CDR3 sequence (DNA): TGCGCCAGCAGCGTAGGACAGGGCGAGCAGTACTTC.

This chain connects TRBV29-1 to TRBJ1-1; possibly TRBD1 for D (6 bases). The CDR3 runs 13 residues. Germline lookup yields CDR1 SQVTM and CDR2 ANQGSEA. V lost 4 bases and J 4 bases, leaving 13 bases between the germline ends. The CDR3 protein is CSVVEGVGTEAFF. DNA for the CDR3: TGCAGCGTTGTAGAGGGGGTGGGCACTGAAGCTTTCTTT.

The rearrangement links TRBV28 to TRBJ1-1, with 7 positions matching TRBD1. Germline V gives CDR1 MDHEN, CDR2 SYDVKM. The CDR3 sequence is 13 residues long. With V trimmed by 8 bases and J by 0 bases, 3 bases remained unmatched. CDR3 nucleotide sequence: TGTGCCAGCCAGGGGGAATTGAACACTGAAGCTTTCTTT. Translated, it gives CASQGELNTEAFF.

This clonotype was recorded many times. The chain is built from TRBV27 and TRBJ2-7, with D unresolved. The CDR3 contains 13 residues. Trimming cost V 0 bases and J 5 bases, with 8 bases left between them. Germline CDR1 reads MNHEY; CDR2 reads SMNVEV (reference sequence). Written as DNA, the CDR3 is TGTGCCAGCAGTTTATCGATCTATCACGAGCAGTACTTC. Protein sequence: CASSLSIYHEQYF.

This clonotype was observed a handful of times. The chain joins TRBV13 to TRBJ1-1; the D gene is possibly TRBD1 (5 bases). Trimming took 3 bases from V and 1 from J, leaving 9 bases between them. This CDR3 spans 14 amino acids. Germline V lookup: CDR1 PRHDT, CDR2 FYEKMQ (reference sequence). The CDR3 region is CASSLMGPNTEAFF. For the CDR3, the DNA is TGTGCCAGCAGCTTGATGGGGCCGAACACTGAAGCTTTCTTT.

At least ten counts were recorded for this clonotype. V and J are TRBV10-2 and TRBJ1-2, with D tentatively TRBD1 (5 bases). Germline CDR1 is WSHSY and CDR2 is SAAADI. CDR3 length equals 15 residues. Trimming removed 2 bases from V and 4 bases from J, with 14 bases in between. For the CDR3, the DNA is TGCGCCAGCAGTGAGACGGGCAGGGAGTCCTATGGCTACACCTTC. This gives the protein CASSETGRESYGYTF.

This clonotype was seen many times. J is TRBJ1-2 and V is TRBV21-1. TRBV21-1 is a pseudogene segment. CDR3 length: 14 amino acids. CDR3 nucleotide sequence: TGTGCCAGCAGCAAAGACTGGGGATGGGATGGCTACACCTTC. Translated: CASSKDWGWDGYTF.